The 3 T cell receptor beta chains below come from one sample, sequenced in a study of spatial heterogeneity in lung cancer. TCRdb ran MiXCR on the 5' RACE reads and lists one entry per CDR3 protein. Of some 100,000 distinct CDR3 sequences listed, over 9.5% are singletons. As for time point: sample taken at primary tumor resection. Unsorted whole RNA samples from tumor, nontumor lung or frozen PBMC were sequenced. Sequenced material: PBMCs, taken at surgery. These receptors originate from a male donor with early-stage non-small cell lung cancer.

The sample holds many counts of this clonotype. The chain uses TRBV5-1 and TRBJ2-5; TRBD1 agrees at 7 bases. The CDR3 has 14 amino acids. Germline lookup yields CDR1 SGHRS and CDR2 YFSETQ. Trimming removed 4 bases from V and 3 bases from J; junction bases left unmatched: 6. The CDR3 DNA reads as TGCGCCAGCAGCAGAAACGACAGGGAAGAGACCCAGTACTTC. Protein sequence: CASSRNDREETQYF. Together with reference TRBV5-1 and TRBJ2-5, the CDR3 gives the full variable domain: KAGVTQTPRYLIKTRGQQVTLSCSPISGHRSVSWYQQTPGQGLQFLFEYFSETQRNKGNFPGRFSGRQFSNSRSEMNVSTLELGDSALYLCASSRNDREETQYFGPGTRLLVL.

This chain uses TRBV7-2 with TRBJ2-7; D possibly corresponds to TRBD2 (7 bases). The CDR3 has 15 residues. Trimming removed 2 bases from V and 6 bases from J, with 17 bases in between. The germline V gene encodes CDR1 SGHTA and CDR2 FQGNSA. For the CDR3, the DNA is TGTGCCAGCAGCTTATCGGCGGGGGCTTTTGGCGAGCAGTACTTC. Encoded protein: CASSLSAGAFGEQYF.

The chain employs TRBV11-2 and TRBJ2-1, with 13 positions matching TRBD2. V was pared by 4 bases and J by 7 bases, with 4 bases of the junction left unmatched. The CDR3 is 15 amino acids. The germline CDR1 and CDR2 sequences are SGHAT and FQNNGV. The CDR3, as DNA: TGTGCCAGCAGCTATGGGACTAGCGGGAAGAATGAGCAGTTCTTC. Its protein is CASSYGTSGKNEQFF.